This T cell receptor (beta chain) was sequenced in a study of T cell responses to AZD1222 COVID-19 vaccine. Whole-study findings and limits: The study found Spike-specific TCR breadth and depth rose after two AZD1222 doses.

The table lists this clone with a count of one. Its antigen is not identified. Researchers grouped second doses given at about 4 or about 12 weeks into one pool. Trimming took 2 bases from V and 4 from J; bases not matched to a gene: 6. This CDR3 comprises 14 residues. Germline V gene lookup returns CDR1 SGHDT and CDR2 YYEEEE. TCRdb's copy holds only in-frame clones and misses some; the assay was immunoSEQ multiplex PCR. The sample records just under 75,000 clones, about three quarters being singletons. The sequenced sample was peripheral blood, obtained 28 days after the second AZD1222 dose. This clonotype was obtained from an adult who received the AZD1222 COVID-19 vaccine. The gene calls are TRBV5-6 and TRBJ2-7; TRBD2 agrees at 7 bases. The CDR3: CASSFGGSEYEQYF. The CDR3 coding sequence is TGTGCCAGCAGCTTCGGCGGGAGCGAATACGAGCAGTACTTC.